Described below is a single T cell receptor beta chain sequence and its context. Sequenced by immunoSEQ multiplex PCR; TCRdb stores in-frame clones only, minus some. The sample carries 200,000 to 250,000 clones, 88% recorded once. This sample was taken from a study of blood T cell repertoires in COVID-19. Germline CDR1 and CDR2: LGHDT and YNNKEL (reference sequence). The CDR3 is 13 residues long. Trimming at V came to 4 bases and at J to 4 bases, leaving 3 bases not matched to a gene. The sample taken for sequencing was peripheral blood. This clonotype was obtained from a woman in her sixties with acute or convalescent COVID-19. The chain employs TRBV3-1 (or the pseudogene TRBV3-2) and TRBJ1-2; TRBD1 agrees at 7 bases. This CDR3 is CASSPTGLYGYTF. CDR3 sequence (DNA): TGTGCCAGCAGCCCGACAGGGCTCTATGGCTACACCTTC.